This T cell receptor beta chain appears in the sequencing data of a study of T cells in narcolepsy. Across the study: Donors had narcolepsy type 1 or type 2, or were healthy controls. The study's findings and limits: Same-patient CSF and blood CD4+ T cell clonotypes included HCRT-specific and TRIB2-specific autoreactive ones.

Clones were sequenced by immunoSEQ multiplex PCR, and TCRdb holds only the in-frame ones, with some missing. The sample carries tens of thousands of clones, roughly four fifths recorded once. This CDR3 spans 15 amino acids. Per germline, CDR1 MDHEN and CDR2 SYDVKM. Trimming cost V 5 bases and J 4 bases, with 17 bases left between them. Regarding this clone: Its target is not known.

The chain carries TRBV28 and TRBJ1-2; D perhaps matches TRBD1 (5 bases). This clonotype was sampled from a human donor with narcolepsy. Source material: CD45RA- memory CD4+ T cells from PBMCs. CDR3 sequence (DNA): TGTGCCAGCAGTGACTCCAGGGAAGGTGTCTATGGCTACACCTTC. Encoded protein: CASSDSREGVYGYTF.